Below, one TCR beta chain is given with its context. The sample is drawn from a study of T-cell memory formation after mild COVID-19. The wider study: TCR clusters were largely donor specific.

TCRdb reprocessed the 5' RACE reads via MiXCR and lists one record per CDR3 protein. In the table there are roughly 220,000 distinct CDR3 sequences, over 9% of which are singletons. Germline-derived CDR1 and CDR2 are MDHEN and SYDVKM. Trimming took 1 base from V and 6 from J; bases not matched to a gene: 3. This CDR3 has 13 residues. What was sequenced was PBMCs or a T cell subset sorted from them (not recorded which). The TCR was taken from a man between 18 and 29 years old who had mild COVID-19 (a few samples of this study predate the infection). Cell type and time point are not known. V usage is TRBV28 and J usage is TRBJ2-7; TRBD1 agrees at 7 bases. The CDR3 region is CASSLLQGSEQYV. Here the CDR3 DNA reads TGTGCCAGCAGTTTATTACAGGGGAGCGAGCAGTACGTC.